This T cell receptor (beta chain) emerged from a study of T cell repertoires in cytomegalovirus infection. The CDR3 is made up of 16 amino acids. Germline CDR1 DFQATT, CDR2 SNEGSKA (reference sequence). The trim removed 3 bases at V and 6 bases at J, leaving 14 bases unmatched. TCRdb analysed the reads with MiXCR anew, one entry per CDR3 protein. The sample includes approximately 750,000 distinct CDR3 sequences, 35% of them seen just once. This clonotype was sampled from a human donor in good health (CMV status not recorded). Some clones in this sample may be carry-over from other donors' samples. The genes are TRBV20-1 and TRBJ2-7, with TRBD2 matching 10 bases. Specimen: PBMCs. The CDR3 bases are TGCAGTGCTAGTGGTTGGTCTAGCGGGAGAAGTAGCGAGCAGTACTTC. Amino acid sequence: CSASGWSSGRSSEQYF.